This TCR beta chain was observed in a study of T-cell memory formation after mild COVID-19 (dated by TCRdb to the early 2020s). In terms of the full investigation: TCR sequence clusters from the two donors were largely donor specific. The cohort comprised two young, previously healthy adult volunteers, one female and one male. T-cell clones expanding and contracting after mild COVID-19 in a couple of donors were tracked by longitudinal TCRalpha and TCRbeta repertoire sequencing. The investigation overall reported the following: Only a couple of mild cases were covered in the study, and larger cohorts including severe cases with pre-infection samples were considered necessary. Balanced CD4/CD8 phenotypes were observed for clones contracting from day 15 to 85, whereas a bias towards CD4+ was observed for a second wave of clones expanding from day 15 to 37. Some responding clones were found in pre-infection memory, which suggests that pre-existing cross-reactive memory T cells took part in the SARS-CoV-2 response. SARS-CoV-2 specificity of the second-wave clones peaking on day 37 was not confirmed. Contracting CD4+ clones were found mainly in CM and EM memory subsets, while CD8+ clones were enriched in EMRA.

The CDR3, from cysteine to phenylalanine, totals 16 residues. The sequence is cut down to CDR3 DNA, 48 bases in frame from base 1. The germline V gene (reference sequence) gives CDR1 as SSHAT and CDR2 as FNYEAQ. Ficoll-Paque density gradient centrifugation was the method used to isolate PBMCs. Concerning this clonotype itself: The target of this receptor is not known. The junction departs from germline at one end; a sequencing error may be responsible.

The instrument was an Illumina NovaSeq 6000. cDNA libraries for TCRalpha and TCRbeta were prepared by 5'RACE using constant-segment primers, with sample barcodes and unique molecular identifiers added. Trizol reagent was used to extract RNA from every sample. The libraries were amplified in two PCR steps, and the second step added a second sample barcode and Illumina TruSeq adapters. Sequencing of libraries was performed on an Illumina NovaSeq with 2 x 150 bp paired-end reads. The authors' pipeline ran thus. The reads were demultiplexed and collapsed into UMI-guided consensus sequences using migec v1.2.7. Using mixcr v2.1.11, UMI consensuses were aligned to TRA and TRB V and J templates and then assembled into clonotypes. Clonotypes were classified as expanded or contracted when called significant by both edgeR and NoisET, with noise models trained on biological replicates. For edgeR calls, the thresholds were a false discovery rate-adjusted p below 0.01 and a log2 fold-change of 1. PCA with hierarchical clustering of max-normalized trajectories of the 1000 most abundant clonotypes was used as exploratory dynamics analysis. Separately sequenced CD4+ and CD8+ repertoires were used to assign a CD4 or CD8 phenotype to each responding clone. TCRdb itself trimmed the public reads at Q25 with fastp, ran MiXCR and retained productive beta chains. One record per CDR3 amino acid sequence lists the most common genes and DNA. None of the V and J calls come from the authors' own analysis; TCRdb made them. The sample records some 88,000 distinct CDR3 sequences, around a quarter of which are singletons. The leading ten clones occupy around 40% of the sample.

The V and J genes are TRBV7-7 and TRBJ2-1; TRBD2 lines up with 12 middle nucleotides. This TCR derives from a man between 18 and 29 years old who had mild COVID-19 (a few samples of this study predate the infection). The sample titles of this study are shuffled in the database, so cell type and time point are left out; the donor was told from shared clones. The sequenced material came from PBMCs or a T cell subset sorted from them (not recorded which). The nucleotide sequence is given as TGTGCTAGCAGCCCCACTAGCGGGAGGACGTTCGATGAGCAGTTCTTC. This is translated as CASSPTSGRTFDEQFF.